The rows below give T cell receptor beta chains drawn from one sample of a study of cytomegalovirus exposure and HLA in healthy donors. Sequenced by immunoSEQ multiplex PCR; TCRdb stores in-frame clones only, minus some. This sample has 150,000 to 200,000 clones, with around 81% found just once. The sequencing sample was made of PBMCs. All receptors derive from a man between 18 and 35 years old in good health and CMV-seronegative. The CDR3 runs from the conserved cysteine through the conserved F or W. D genes are given only for firm matches. Size is stated for part of the rows, as once, few or many counts, or as a class when the clone is expanded.

d_gene	v_gene	abundance	j_gene	CDR3nt	CDR3aa
.	TRBV6-5	.	TRBJ2-7	TGTGCCAGCAGTGGGGAGGCAGTGGGCTCCTACGAGCAGTACTTC	CASSGEAVGSYEQYF
TRBD1	TRBV5-1	.	TRBJ1-2	TGCGCCAGCAGCTTGGGGCCCACAGGGGACTCTTATGGCTACACCTTC	CASSLGPTGDSYGYTF
TRBD1	TRBV6-5	.	TRBJ2-7	TGTGCCAGCAGGGACAGGGAACGGGGCTCCTACGAGCAGTACTTC	CASRDRERGSYEQYF
.	TRBV7-2	.	TRBJ2-5	TGTGCCAGCAGCTTATATCCAGGGAAGAGCGAGACCCAGTACTTC	CASSLYPGKSETQYF
TRBD2	TRBV5-4	.	TRBJ2-1	TGTGCCAGCAGCTCGGCGGGCGGGAGGCCGCCCTACAATGAGCAGTTCTTC	CASSSAGGRPPYNEQFF
TRBD1	TRBV5-4	once	TRBJ2-3	TGTGCCAGCAGCACAGGGGGCAGGGAAGATACGCAGTATTTT	CASSTGGREDTQYF
TRBD2	TRBV7-8	.	TRBJ2-7	TGTGCCAGCAGCCAGCCGGGACTAGCGGGGGCTACCAGTTCCTACGAGCAGTACTTC	CASSQPGLAGATSSYEQYF
.	TRBV9	.	TRBJ1-1	TGTGCCAGCAGCGCCACAGGGATTGGTACTGAAGCTTTCTTT	CASSATGIGTEAFF
.	TRBV9	.	TRBJ1-1	TGTGCCAGCAGCGTAAGAGGACAGAACACTGAAGCTTTCTTT	CASSVRGQNTEAFF
.	TRBV7-3	.	TRBJ2-5	TGTGCCAGCAGCTGGCGGGGTGGGGAGACCCAGTACTTC	CASSWRGGETQYF
TRBD2	TRBV4-2	.	TRBJ2-5	TGTGCCAGCAGCCAAAAACCGGGACTAGCGGAAGAGACCCAGTACTTC	CASSQKPGLAEETQYF
TRBD1	TRBV14	few	TRBJ2-7	TGTGCCAGCAGTTATACGGGACAGGGGGACTACGAGCAGTACTTC	CASSYTGQGDYEQYF
.	TRBV5-1	once	TRBJ1-1	TGCGCCAGCAGCTTGGACAGGGCTGGGGACACTGAAGCTTTCTTT	CASSLDRAGDTEAFF
TRBD1	TRBV6-5	few	TRBJ1-4	TGTGCCAGCGGAGAGACAGGGCGGGAAAAACTGTTTTTT	CASGETGREKLFF
TRBD1	TRBV27	.	TRBJ2-3	TGTGCCAGCAGTTTTGAGGGGGCCGGCACAGATACGCAGTATTTT	CASSFEGAGTDTQYF
.	TRBV28	few	TRBJ1-2	TGTGCCAGCAGTTTATTAGGGGACTATGGCTACACCTTC	CASSLLGDYGYTF
.	TRBV19	.	TRBJ1-5	TGTGCCAGTAGTGGGGTAAACAGGGCTCATCAGCCCCAGCATTTT	CASSGVNRAHQPQHF
.	TRBV11-2	once	TRBJ2-5	TGTGCCAGCAGCTACGGACCACCAAGGGGGGAGACCCAGTACTTC	CASSYGPPRGETQYF
TRBD2	TRBV10-3	.	TRBJ2-1	TGTGCCATCAGTGAGTCTAAGGGACTAGAGGGCAATGAGCAGTTCTTC	CAISESKGLEGNEQFF
.	TRBV18	once	TRBJ2-7	TGTGCCAGCTCACCACGGGACAGGGGACTAGCGGATCCCTACGAGCAGTACTTC	CASSPRDRGLADPYEQYF
.	TRBV7-2	.	TRBJ1-1	TGTGCCAGCAGCTTAGGTGGAGTATTGAGAGGCACTGAAGCTTTCTTT	CASSLGGVLRGTEAFF
.	TRBV6-1	once	TRBJ1-4	TGTGCCAGCAGTGAGATAGTAGGGGTTAGTGAAAAACTGTTTTTT	CASSEIVGVSEKLFF
.	TRBV18	.	TRBJ1-2	TGTGCCAGCTCACCATATCCGGGATTGGAAGACTATGGCTACACCTTC	CASSPYPGLEDYGYTF
TRBD2	TRBV19	.	TRBJ2-7	TGTGCCAGTAGTATATCCCTAGCGGGAACCAGCTCCTACGAGCAGTACTTC	CASSISLAGTSSYEQYF
TRBD1	TRBV6-5	.	TRBJ1-2	TGTGCCAGCAGTCAGACAGGGGCGAGCTATGGCTACACCTTC	CASSQTGASYGYTF
TRBD1	TRBV7-7	.	TRBJ2-2	TGTGCTAGCAGCTTAGGACAGGATCCGAACACCGGGGAGCTGTTTTTT	CASSLGQDPNTGELFF
.	TRBV7-8	few	TRBJ1-4	TGTGCCAGCAGCCCCCACGGGGAAAAACTGTTTTTT	CASSPHGEKLFF
.	TRBV5-6	.	TRBJ1-1	TGTGCCAGCAGCTTCTTGGGAGATGAAGCTTTCTTT	CASSFLGDEAFF
.	TRBV27	.	TRBJ2-6	TGTGCCAGCAGTTTATTGGGGGCGCGGGTCTCTGGGGCCAACGTCCTGACTTTC	CASSLLGARVSGANVLTF
.	TRBV19	.	TRBJ2-2	TGTGCCAGTAGTCTTATTCGGGGAGCGAGAAATACCGGGGAGCTGTTTTTT	CASSLIRGARNTGELFF
TRBD1	TRBV4-1	.	TRBJ1-2	TGCGCCAGCAGCCACCCGGACAGGGGGCTATATGGCTACACCTTC	CASSHPDRGLYGYTF
TRBD2	TRBV4-3	.	TRBJ2-3	TGCGCCAGCAGCCGCCTTAGCGGGGGGCCCACAGATACGCAGTATTTT	CASSRLSGGPTDTQYF
.	TRBV18	few	TRBJ2-5	TGTGCCAGCTCACCCAGACAAGACCAAGAGACCCAGTACTTC	CASSPRQDQETQYF
.	TRBV23-1	.	TRBJ2-7	TGCGCCAGCAGTCAATCTAAGGGAACCGGGGGGCAGTACTTC	CASSQSKGTGGQYF
TRBD1	TRBV19	.	TRBJ1-1	TGTGCCAGTAATCCAGGGGGTCCGACTGAAGCTTTCTTT	CASNPGGPTEAFF
.	TRBV7-2	.	TRBJ1-3	TGTGCCAGCAGCTTAGAGGGGTCTGGAAACACCATATATTTT	CASSLEGSGNTIYF
.	TRBV19	.	TRBJ2-2	TGTGCCAGTAGGATGTACAGAGTGAACACCGGGGAGCTGTTTTTT	CASRMYRVNTGELFF
TRBD1	TRBV5-6	.	TRBJ2-3	TGTGCCAGCAGCCCTAGACAGGGTACGGGGACAGATACGCAGTATTTT	CASSPRQGTGTDTQYF
.	TRBV27	.	TRBJ2-3	TGTGCCAGCCGGCCTCAGATCACAGCTACGCAGTATTTT	CASRPQITATQYF
TRBD2	TRBV6-5	.	TRBJ2-1	TGTGCCAGCAGTCCCGGACTAGCGGGAGTCAATGAGCAGTTCTTC	CASSPGLAGVNEQFF
.	TRBV6-1	.	TRBJ1-2	TGTGCCAGCACGAGGATCCCCCCCACTAACTATGGCTACACCTTC	CASTRIPPTNYGYTF
.	TRBV5-1	few	TRBJ1-3	TGCGCCAGCAGCTTGGATGGCAGCTCTGGAAACACCATATATTTT	CASSLDGSSGNTIYF
.	TRBV6-6	few	TRBJ1-5	TGTGCCAGCCAGATTAGCAATCAGCCCCAGCATTTT	CASQISNQPQHF
.	TRBV4-3	once	TRBJ2-2	TGCGCCAGCAGGGAGAACGCGAACACCGGGGAGCTGTTTTTT	CASRENANTGELFF
.	TRBV7-2	.	TRBJ1-2	TGTGCCAGCAGCGGGGGGAATGGCTACACCTTC	CASSGGNGYTF
.	TRBV6-5	few	TRBJ1-3	TGTGCCAGCAGTTACGGAAGTGCGGCTGGAAACACCATATATTTT	CASSYGSAAGNTIYF
.	TRBV30	few	TRBJ1-6	TGTGCCTGGAGCCTCAAACGGAGTTCACCCCTCCACTTT	CAWSLKRSSPLHF
TRBD2	TRBV4-3	.	TRBJ2-5	TGCGCCAGCAGCCAAGAATGGACTAGTCAAGAGACCCAGTACTTC	CASSQEWTSQETQYF
.	TRBV4-3	few	TRBJ1-6	TGCGCCAGCAGCCGGACCCGGGACAACTATAATTCACCCCTCCACTTT	CASSRTRDNYNSPLHF